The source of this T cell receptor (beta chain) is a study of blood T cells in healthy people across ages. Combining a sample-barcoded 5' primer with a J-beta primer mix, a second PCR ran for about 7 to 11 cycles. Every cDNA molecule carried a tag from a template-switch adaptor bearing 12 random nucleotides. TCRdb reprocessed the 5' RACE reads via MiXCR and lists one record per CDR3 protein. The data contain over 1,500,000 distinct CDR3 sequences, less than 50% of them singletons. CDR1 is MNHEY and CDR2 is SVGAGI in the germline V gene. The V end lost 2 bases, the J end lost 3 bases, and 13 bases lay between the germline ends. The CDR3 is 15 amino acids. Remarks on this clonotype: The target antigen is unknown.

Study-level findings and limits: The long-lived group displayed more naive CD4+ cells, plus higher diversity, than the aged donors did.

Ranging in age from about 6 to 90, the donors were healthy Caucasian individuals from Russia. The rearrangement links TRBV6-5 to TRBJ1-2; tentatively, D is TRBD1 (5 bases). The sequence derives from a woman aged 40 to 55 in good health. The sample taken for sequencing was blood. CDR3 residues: CASSYGRAGHYGYTF. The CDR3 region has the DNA TGTGCCAGCAGTTACGGCAGGGCCGGGCACTATGGCTACACCTTC.